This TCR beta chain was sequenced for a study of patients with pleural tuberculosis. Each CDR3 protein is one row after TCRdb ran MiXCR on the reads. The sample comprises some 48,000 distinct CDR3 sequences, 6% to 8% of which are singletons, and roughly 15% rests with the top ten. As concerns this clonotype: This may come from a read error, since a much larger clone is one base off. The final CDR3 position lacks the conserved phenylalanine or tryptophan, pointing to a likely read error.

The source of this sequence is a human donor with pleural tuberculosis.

The CDR3 spells CSAIQDRQETQYY. The CDR3 bases are TGCAGTGCTATACAGGACCGCCAAGAGACCCAGTACTAC. This chain uses TRBV20-1 with TRBJ2-5; D is possibly TRBD1 (5 bases). V shed 4 bases and J shed 1 base, with 10 bases lying between them. CDR3 size: 13 residues. Germline values: CDR1 DFQATT, CDR2 SNEGSKA (reference sequence).